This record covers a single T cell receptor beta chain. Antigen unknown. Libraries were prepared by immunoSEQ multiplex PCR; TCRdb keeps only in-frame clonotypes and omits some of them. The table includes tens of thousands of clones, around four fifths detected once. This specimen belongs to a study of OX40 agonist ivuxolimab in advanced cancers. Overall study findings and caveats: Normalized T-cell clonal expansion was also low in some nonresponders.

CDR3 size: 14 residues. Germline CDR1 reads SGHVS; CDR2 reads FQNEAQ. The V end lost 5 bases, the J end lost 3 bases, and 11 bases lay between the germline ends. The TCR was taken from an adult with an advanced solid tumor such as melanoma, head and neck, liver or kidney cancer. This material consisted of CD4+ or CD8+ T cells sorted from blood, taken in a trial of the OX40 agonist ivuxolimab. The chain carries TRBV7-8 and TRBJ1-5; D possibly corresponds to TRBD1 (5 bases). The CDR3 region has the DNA TGTGCCAGCAGCAGGGACCGCACCAATCAGCCCCAGCATTTT. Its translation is CASSRDRTNQPQHF.